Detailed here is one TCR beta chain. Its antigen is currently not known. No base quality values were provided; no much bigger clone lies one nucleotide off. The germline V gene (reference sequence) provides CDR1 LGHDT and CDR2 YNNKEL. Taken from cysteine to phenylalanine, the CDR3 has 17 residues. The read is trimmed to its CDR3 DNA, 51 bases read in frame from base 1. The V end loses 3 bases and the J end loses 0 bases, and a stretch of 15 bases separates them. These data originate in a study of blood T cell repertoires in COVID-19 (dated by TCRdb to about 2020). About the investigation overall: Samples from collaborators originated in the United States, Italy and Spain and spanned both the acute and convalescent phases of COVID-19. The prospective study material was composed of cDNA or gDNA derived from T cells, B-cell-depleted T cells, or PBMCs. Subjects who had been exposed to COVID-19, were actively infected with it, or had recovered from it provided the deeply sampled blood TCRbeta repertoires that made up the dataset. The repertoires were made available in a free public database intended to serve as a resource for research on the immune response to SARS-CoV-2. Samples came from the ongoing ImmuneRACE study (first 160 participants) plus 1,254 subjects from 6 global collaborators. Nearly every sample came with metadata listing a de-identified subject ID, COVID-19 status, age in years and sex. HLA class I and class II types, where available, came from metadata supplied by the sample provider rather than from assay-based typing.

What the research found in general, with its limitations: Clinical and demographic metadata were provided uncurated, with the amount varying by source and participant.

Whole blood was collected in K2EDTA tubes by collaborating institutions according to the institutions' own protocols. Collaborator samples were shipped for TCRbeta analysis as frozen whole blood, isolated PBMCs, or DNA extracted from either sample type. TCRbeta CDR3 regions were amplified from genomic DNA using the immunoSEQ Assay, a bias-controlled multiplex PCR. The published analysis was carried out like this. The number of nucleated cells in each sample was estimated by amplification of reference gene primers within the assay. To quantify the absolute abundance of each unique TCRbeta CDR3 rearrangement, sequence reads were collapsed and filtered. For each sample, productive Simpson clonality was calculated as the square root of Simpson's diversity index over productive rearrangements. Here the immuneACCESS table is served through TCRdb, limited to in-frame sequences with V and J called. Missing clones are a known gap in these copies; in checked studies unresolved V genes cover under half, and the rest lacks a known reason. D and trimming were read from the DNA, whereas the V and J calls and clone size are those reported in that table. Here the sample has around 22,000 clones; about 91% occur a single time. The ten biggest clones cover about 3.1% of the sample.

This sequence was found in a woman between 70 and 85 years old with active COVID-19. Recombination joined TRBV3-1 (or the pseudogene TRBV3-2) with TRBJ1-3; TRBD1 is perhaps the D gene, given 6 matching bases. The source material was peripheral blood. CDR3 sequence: CASSQLTGPSSGNTIYF. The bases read TGTGCCAGCAGCCAGTTAACAGGGCCCTCCTCTGGAAACACCATATATTTT.